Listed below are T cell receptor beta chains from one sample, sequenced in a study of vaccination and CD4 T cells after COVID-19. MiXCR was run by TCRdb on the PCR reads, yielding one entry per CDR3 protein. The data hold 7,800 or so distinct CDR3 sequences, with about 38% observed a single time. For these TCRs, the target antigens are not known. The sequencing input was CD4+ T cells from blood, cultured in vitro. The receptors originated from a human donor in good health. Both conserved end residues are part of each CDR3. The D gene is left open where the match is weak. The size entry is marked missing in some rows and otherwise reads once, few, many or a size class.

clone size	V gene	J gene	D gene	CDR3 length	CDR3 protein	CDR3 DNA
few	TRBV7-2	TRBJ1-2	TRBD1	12	CASSFTGGGYTF	TGTGCCAGCAGCTTCACAGGGGGCGGCTACACCTTC
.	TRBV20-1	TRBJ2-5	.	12	CLPGRGQETQYF	TGCCTACCCGGGCGGGGCCAAGAGACCCAGTACTTC
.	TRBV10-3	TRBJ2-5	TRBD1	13	CAISGADRGPQYF	TGTGCCATCAGTGGGGCGGACAGGGGGCCCCAGTACTTC
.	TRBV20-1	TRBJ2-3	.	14	CSASSGVGTDTQYF	TGCAGTGCTTCCTCGGGGGTTGGGACAGATACGCAGTATTTT
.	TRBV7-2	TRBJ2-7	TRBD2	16	CASSPIGGAGRNEQYF	TGTGCCAGCAGCCCAATCGGGGGGGCAGGAAGAAACGAGCAGTACTTC
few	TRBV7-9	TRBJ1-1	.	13	CASSLGGITEAFF	TGTGCCAGCAGCTTGGGAGGGATAACTGAAGCTTTCTTT
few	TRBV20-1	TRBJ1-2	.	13	CSARMRGAEGYTF	TGCAGTGCTAGAATGCGGGGGGCGGAGGGCTACACCTTC
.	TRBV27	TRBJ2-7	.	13	CASGLSLSYEQYF	TGTGCCAGCGGTTTATCCTTATCCTACGAGCAGTACTTC
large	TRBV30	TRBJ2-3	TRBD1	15	CAWSSTGGRRDTQYF	TGTGCCTGGAGTTCCACAGGGGGCCGGAGAGATACGCAGTATTTT
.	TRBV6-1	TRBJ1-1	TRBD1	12	CASSKTGVRAFF	TGTGCCAGCAGTAAGACAGGGGTCCGAGCTTTCTTT
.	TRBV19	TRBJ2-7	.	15	CASSWRAGETYEQYF	TGTGCCAGTAGTTGGAGGGCAGGGGAAACCTACGAGCAGTACTTC
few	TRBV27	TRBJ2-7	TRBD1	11	CASRYRGEQYF	TGTGCCAGCCGTTACAGGGGCGAGCAGTACTTC
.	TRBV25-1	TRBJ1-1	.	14	CASSFGGRNTEAFF	TGTGCCAGCAGTTTCGGGGGTCGGAACACTGAAGCTTTCTTT
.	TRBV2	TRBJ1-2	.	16	CASSENPLLAVGGYTF	TGTGCCAGCAGTGAAAACCCCCTCCTTGCTGTTGGTGGCTACACCTTC
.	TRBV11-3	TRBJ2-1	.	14	CASSLGGPYNEQFF	TGTGCCAGCAGCTTAGGAGGGCCATACAATGAGCAGTTCTTC
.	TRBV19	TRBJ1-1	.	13	CASILGVNTEAFF	TGTGCCAGTATCCTAGGGGTGAACACTGAAGCTTTCTTT
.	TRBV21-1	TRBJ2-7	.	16	CASSPRLAGPPYEQYF	TGTGCCAGCAGCCCTCGCCTAGCGGGGCCCCCCTACGAGCAGTACTTC
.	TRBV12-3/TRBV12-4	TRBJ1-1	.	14	CASSLTGVNTEAFF	TGTGCCAGCAGTTTAACGGGGGTGAACACTGAAGCTTTCTTT
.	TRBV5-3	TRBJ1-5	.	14	CASSVGGGTGPQHF	TGTGCCAGCAGCGTGGGGGGCGGAACGGGGCCCCAGCATTTT
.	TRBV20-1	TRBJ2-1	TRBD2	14	CSAISGGAYNEQFF	TGCAGTGCCATTAGCGGGGGCGCCTACAATGAGCAGTTCTTC
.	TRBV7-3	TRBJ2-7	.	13	CASSSGPNYEQYF	TGTGCCAGCAGCTCAGGACCCAACTACGAGCAGTACTTC
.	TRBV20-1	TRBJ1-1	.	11	CSEGGQTEAFF	TGCAGTGAGGGGGGGCAAACTGAAGCTTTCTTT
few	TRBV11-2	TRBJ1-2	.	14	CASSLATVNYGYTF	TGTGCCAGCAGCTTAGCGACAGTTAACTATGGCTACACCTTC
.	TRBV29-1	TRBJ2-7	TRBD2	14	CSVAGGGTEYEQYF	TGCAGCGTTGCGGGAGGGGGGACCGAATACGAGCAGTACTTC
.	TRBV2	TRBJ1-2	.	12	CASKRDTYGYTF	TGTGCCAGCAAGCGGGACACCTATGGCTACACCTTC
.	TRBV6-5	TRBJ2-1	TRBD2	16	CASSSRGLAGYNEQFF	TGTGCCAGCAGTTCCCGGGGACTAGCGGGGTACAATGAGCAGTTCTTC
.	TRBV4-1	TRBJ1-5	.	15	CASSQLDRDNQPQHF	TGCGCCAGCAGCCAGTTGGACAGAGATAATCAGCCCCAGCATTTT
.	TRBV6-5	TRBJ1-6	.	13	CASSWATGSPLHF	TGTGCCAGCAGTTGGGCTACGGGGTCACCCCTCCACTTT
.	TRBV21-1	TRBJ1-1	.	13	CASPRQGGTEAFF	TGTGCCAGCCCGAGGCAGGGGGGGACTGAAGCTTTCTTT
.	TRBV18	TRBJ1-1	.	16	CASSPRQQASNTEAFF	TGTGCCAGCTCACCACGACAGCAGGCATCGAACACTGAAGCTTTCTTT
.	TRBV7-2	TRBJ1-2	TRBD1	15	CASSIGQGANYGYTF	TGTGCCAGCAGCATCGGACAGGGAGCTAACTATGGCTACACCTTC
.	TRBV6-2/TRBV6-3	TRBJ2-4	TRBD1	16	CASRLRGRGTKNIQYF	TGTGCCAGCAGACTCAGGGGGCGCGGAACCAAAAACATTCAGTACTTC
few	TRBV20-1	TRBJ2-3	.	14	CSARGVQGKFTQYF	TGCAGTGCTAGAGGGGTACAAGGGAAATTTACGCAGTATTTT
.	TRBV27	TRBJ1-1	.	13	CASSPGRGTEAFF	TGTGCCAGCAGTCCGGGGAGGGGTACTGAAGCTTTCTTT
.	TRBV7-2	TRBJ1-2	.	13	CASTGQRDYGYTF	TGTGCCAGCACCGGACAGAGGGATTATGGCTACACCTTC
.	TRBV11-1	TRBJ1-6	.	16	CASSWEDPRNNSPLHF	TGTGCCAGCAGCTGGGAGGACCCGAGAAATAATTCACCCCTCCACTTT
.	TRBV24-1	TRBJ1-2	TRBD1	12	CATSDLRGGYTF	TGTGCCACCAGTGACCTCAGGGGGGGCTACACCTTC
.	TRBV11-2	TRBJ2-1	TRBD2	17	CASSPRLAGGSYNEQFF	TGTGCCAGCAGCCCCCGGCTAGCGGGGGGGTCCTACAATGAGCAGTTCTTC
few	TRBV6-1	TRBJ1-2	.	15	CASIETGWANYGYTF	TGTGCCAGCATCGAAACAGGGTGGGCTAACTATGGCTACACCTTC
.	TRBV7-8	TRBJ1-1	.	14	CASSLVLGRSEAFF	TGTGCCAGCAGCTTAGTTCTAGGCCGAAGTGAAGCTTTCTTT
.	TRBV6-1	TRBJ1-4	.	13	CASTWTQVGKLFF	TGTGCCAGCACTTGGACACAGGTCGGAAAACTGTTTTTT
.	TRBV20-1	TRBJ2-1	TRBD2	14	CSAARLAGGNEQFF	TGCAGTGCTGCCCGACTAGCGGGGGGGAATGAGCAGTTCTTC
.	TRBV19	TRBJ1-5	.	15	CASSKGRVPNQPQHF	TGTGCCAGTAGTAAAGGGAGGGTGCCTAATCAGCCCCAGCATTTT
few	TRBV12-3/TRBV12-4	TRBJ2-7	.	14	CASRPPGRTYEQYF	TGTGCCAGCAGACCACCGGGACGGACGTACGAGCAGTACTTC